This T cell receptor beta chain was sequenced in a study of cytomegalovirus exposure and HLA in healthy donors. Background on the study: Prior work identified about 120 million unique TCR beta sequences in 150 million to 200 million T cells. General study findings and limits: Within a later analysis, the majority of CMV-associated TCR beta chains appeared HLA-restricted.

Per the germline V gene, CDR1 is SGHRS and CDR2 is YFSETQ. CDR3 length: 15 amino acids. The V segment lost 3 bases and the J segment 4 bases; nucleotides outside the gene matches: 7. With respect to this clone: Its cognate antigen is unknown.

Amplification used 60 Vbeta primers and 13 Jbeta primers. Some clones are missing from TCRdb's copy, which holds only in-frame ones; the method was immunoSEQ multiplex PCR. The sample lists roughly 200,000 clones; roughly 72% were seen once. The specimen sequenced was PBMCs. This receptor was obtained from a man aged 25 to 40 in good health and CMV-seronegative. The rearrangement uses TRBV5-1 and TRBJ2-3; 8 bases match TRBD1. For the CDR3, the DNA is TGCGCCAGCAGCTCCGGGACAGGAGTAGCAGATACGCAGTATTTT. The encoded protein is CASSSGTGVADTQYF.